This is a list of T cell receptor beta chains from one sample in a study of blood T cell repertoires in COVID-19. This table comes from immunoSEQ multiplex PCR, and its TCRdb copy is limited to in-frame clones, with some not included. The sample lists approximately 320,000 clones, roughly nine tenths seen once, with around 2.7% in the top ten. Source material: PBMCs or T cells enriched from blood (not recorded which). The receptors stem from a man aged 55 to 70 who had recovered from COVID-19. Each CDR3 is given with its conserved first and last residue. D genes are given only for firm matches. Clone size is shown for a subset of rows, as once, few, many or a class of expanded clone.

length	V	size	J	D	DNA	CDR3
14	TRBV5-5	.	TRBJ2-7	TRBD1	TGTGCCAGCAGCCTCGACAGGGGGGCCTACGAGCAGTACTTC	CASSLDRGAYEQYF
14	TRBV7-3	.	TRBJ2-3	TRBD2	TGTGCCAGCAGCTCCCGGGGAGGGTCGGATACGCAGTATTTT	CASSSRGGSDTQYF
17	TRBV5-1	.	TRBJ1-3	TRBD1	TGCGCCAGCAGCCCACGACAGGGTAGGAGCTCTGGAAACACCATATATTTT	CASSPRQGRSSGNTIYF
16	TRBV11-3	.	TRBJ1-2	.	TGTGCCAGCAGCTTAGCGGGGACACAGGCTAACTATGGCTACACCTTC	CASSLAGTQANYGYTF
15	TRBV11-2	.	TRBJ2-1	TRBD1	TGTGCCAGCAGCAGACAGGGTGTGACCTACAATGAGCAGTTCTTC	CASSRQGVTYNEQFF
15	TRBV28	.	TRBJ1-2	TRBD1	TGTGCCAGCAGTCCTAACGGACAGGGAACGCATGGCTACACCTTC	CASSPNGQGTHGYTF
18	TRBV3-1/TRBV3-2	.	TRBJ1-1	.	TGTGCCAGCAGCCACTCTACACCCCCCGGGCAGGGGAACACTGAAGCTTTCTTT	CASSHSTPPGQGNTEAFF
15	TRBV11-3	.	TRBJ1-3	TRBD1	TGTGCCAGCAGCCGTCGGACAGGGGCTTGGAACACCATATATTTT	CASSRRTGAWNTIYF
15	TRBV5-4	once	TRBJ2-3	.	TGTGCCAGCAGCTTCGGGGGTCCTAGCACAGATACGCAGTATTTT	CASSFGGPSTDTQYF
13	TRBV3-1/TRBV3-2	.	TRBJ2-2	.	TGTGCCAGCAGCCACCGCGGGACCGGGGAGCTGTTTTTT	CASSHRGTGELFF
15	TRBV5-1	.	TRBJ1-1	.	TGCGCCAGCAGCCCATCAGGGGATTTGTGGACTGAAGCTTTCTTT	CASSPSGDLWTEAFF
13	TRBV5-4	.	TRBJ1-1	.	TGTGCCAGCAGCATCGGACAGAACACTGAAGCTTTCTTT	CASSIGQNTEAFF
15	TRBV30	.	TRBJ2-1	TRBD2	TGTGCCTGGAGTGTGTTAGCGGGAGTGTTTAGTGAGCAGTTCTTC	CAWSVLAGVFSEQFF
16	TRBV7-2	.	TRBJ1-1	TRBD1	TGTGCCAGCAGCTTAAATCCCCCAGGGGGCTGGACTGAAGCTTTCTTT	CASSLNPPGGWTEAFF
14	TRBV7-9	.	TRBJ1-6	.	TGTGCCAGCAGCTTAGATGCAGTTAATTCACCCCTCCACTTT	CASSLDAVNSPLHF
13	TRBV18	.	TRBJ1-4	.	TGTGCCAGCTCTCTTGGACAGAATGAAAAACTGTTTTTT	CASSLGQNEKLFF
16	TRBV4-2	.	TRBJ2-1	.	TGTGCCAGCAGCCAAGTGGGGGGTGGTTCCTACAATGAGCAGTTCTTC	CASSQVGGGSYNEQFF
16	TRBV7-8	.	TRBJ2-1	TRBD2	TGTGCCAGCAGCTTAGAGGCGGGAGTGTCCTACAATGAGCAGTTCTTC	CASSLEAGVSYNEQFF
14	TRBV18	.	TRBJ1-5	TRBD1	TGTGCCAGCTCACCCGGGACAGCAAATCAGCCCCAGCATTTT	CASSPGTANQPQHF
15	TRBV10-3	.	TRBJ2-2	TRBD1	TGTGCCATCAGTGAGGGGCAGGGGGCGGCCGGGGAGCTGTTTTTT	CAISEGQGAAGELFF
12	TRBV4-1	.	TRBJ2-3	.	TGCGCCAGCAGCCAAGAACTAGGGCCGCAGTATTTT	CASSQELGPQYF
15	TRBV6-5	.	TRBJ2-5	.	TGTGCCTCGACGCCTCCTGGGCTGCTGCGAGAGACCCAGTACTTC	CASTPPGLLRETQYF
16	TRBV2	.	TRBJ1-5	.	TGTGCCAGCAGTGCCCATCGGGGGAGCCCCGATCAGCCCCAGCATTTT	CASSAHRGSPDQPQHF
15	TRBV9	.	TRBJ2-1	TRBD2	TGTGCCAGCAGCGTAGAACTAGCGGGAAACAATGAGCAGTTCTTC	CASSVELAGNNEQFF
14	TRBV10-3	.	TRBJ1-5	.	TGTGCCATCAGTGTCCAGGGAGGTGGTCAGCCCCAGCATTTT	CAISVQGGGQPQHF
15	TRBV7-8	.	TRBJ1-5	TRBD1	TGTGCCAGCAGCTGGGGACAGGGACAAAACCAGCCCCAGCATTTT	CASSWGQGQNQPQHF
17	TRBV9	.	TRBJ2-6	.	TGTGCCAGCAGCAGAACAGCCACCTACTCTGGGGCCAACGTCCTGACTTTC	CASSRTATYSGANVLTF
15	TRBV6-5	once	TRBJ2-7	TRBD2	TGTGCCAGCAGCCGGGGGACTAGCGGCTCCTACGAGCAGTACTTC	CASSRGTSGSYEQYF
13	TRBV5-6	once	TRBJ1-4	.	TGTGCCAGCCGTGGACAGTTAAATGAAAAACTGTTTTTT	CASRGQLNEKLFF
19	TRBV6-4	.	TRBJ1-2	.	TGTGCCAGCAGTGACTCGAACAGGGCAGGGTTCATTATCCACTATGGCTACACCTTC	CASSDSNRAGFIIHYGYTF
11	TRBV20-1	.	TRBJ1-1	.	TGCAGTGCCAGTCGACAGGAGAGTGCTTTCTTT	CSASRQESAFF
16	TRBV9	.	TRBJ2-2	.	TGTGCCAGCAGCCCGAACGGGGGATTGAACACCGGGGAGCTGTTTTTT	CASSPNGGLNTGELFF
14	TRBV9	.	TRBJ2-3	TRBD2	TGTGCCAGCTGTAGCGGGGGTTGGGCAGATACGCAGTATTTT	CASCSGGWADTQYF
15	TRBV7-9	once	TRBJ1-2	.	TGTGCCAGCAGCGGAGGACTGGGACTGGTCTATGGCTACACCTTC	CASSGGLGLVYGYTF
15	TRBV5-1	.	TRBJ1-6	TRBD1	TGCGCCAGCAGCTTGTGGGGACAGAATAATTCACCCCTCCACTTT	CASSLWGQNNSPLHF
13	TRBV30	.	TRBJ1-4	.	TGTGCCTTCGAGGGAGGGTGGCCTGAAAAACTGTTTTTT	CAFEGGWPEKLFF
15	TRBV6-5	.	TRBJ2-3	TRBD2	TGTGCCAGCACCCAGGGTCGCGGGAGGTCAGATACGCAGTATTTT	CASTQGRGRSDTQYF
15	TRBV28	.	TRBJ1-1	.	TGTGCCAGCAGTCGACCGGCCGGAGTGAACACTGAAGCTTTCTTT	CASSRPAGVNTEAFF
15	TRBV25-1	.	TRBJ1-4	TRBD1	TGTGCCAGCAGTGATTTAGGGACAGGGGAAGAAAAACTGTTTTTT	CASSDLGTGEEKLFF
12	TRBV30	.	TRBJ2-7	TRBD1	TGTGCCGGACGACAGGGGGCCCACGAGCAGTACTTC	CAGRQGAHEQYF
11	TRBV11-2	.	TRBJ1-1	.	TGTGCCAGCAGCTTCGGAGGTGAAGCTTTCTTT	CASSFGGEAFF
16	TRBV27	few	TRBJ1-6	.	TGTGCCAGCAGTTTGGGTTGGCAGGGTTTAAATTCACCCCTCCACTTT	CASSLGWQGLNSPLHF
11	TRBV7-9	.	TRBJ2-3	.	TGTGCCAGCAGCTCCGAGGATACGCAGTATTTT	CASSSEDTQYF
14	TRBV2	.	TRBJ2-7	TRBD2	TGTGCCAGCAGTGAGTGGGGGGGAGCCTACGAGCAGTACTTC	CASSEWGGAYEQYF
18	TRBV4-1	once	TRBJ2-7	TRBD2	TGCGCCAGCAGCCAGTTCGGGACTAGCGGGGGGGCCCGCGACGAGCAGTACTTC	CASSQFGTSGGARDEQYF
15	TRBV7-2	.	TRBJ1-2	TRBD1	TGTGCCAGCAGCCTCGATTCCGGGACAGGAGGTGGCTACACCTTC	CASSLDSGTGGGYTF
16	TRBV2	.	TRBJ2-7	TRBD1	TGTGCCAGCAGTGTGGGCCAGGGGGCTTCGTCCTACGAGCAGTACTTC	CASSVGQGASSYEQYF
12	TRBV12-3/TRBV12-4	.	TRBJ1-2	.	.	CASSTSRNGYTF
15	TRBV4-3	.	TRBJ2-7	.	TGCGCCAGCAGCCAAGACTGGAGGGGAGGCTACGAGCAGTACTTC	CASSQDWRGGYEQYF
16	TRBV7-2	.	TRBJ1-6	TRBD1	TGTGCCAGCAGGAAACAGGGGAGCTCCTATAATTCACCCCTCCACTTT	CASRKQGSSYNSPLHF
15	TRBV6-4	few	TRBJ2-1	TRBD2	TGTGCCAGCAGTGACGGGTCGGGAGGAGACAATGAGCAGTTCTTC	CASSDGSGGDNEQFF
12	TRBV2	.	TRBJ1-2	.	TGTGCCAGCAGAGGGACACCCCCCGGCTACACCTTC	CASRGTPPGYTF
14	TRBV6-5	once	TRBJ2-5	TRBD1	TGTGCCAGCAGTTACTCGACAGGGGTGGAGACCCAGTACTTC	CASSYSTGVETQYF